This entry lists 19 T cell receptor beta chains sequenced from one sample in a study of shared clonotypes between healthy human individuals. Measured with immunoSEQ multiplex PCR; TCRdb has only the in-frame clones, and not every one. The sample shows 190,000 or so clones, about 68% of them seen only once. Sequences were obtained from memory CD4+ T cells sorted from blood. Subset indicated: CD45RA-negative fraction. All receptors come from a man aged 25 to 40 in good health.

The chain couples TRBV7-2 to TRBJ2-1; D remains unclear. Trimming stripped 5 bases from V and 6 bases from J, with 11 bases between. The CDR3 sequence is 13 residues long. CDR1 is SGHTA and CDR2 is FQGNSA in the germline V gene. The CDR3 loop reads CASSPQRPNEQFF. CDR3 bases: TGTGCCAGCAGCCCCCAGAGACCCAATGAGCAGTTCTTC.

This clone was seen a single time. The rearrangement uses TRBV7-8 and TRBJ2-7; no clear D. The CDR3 consists of 16 residues. The germline V and J ends were trimmed by 5 bases and 1 base, with 18 bases remaining between them. Germline CDR1 is SGHVS and CDR2 is FQNEAQ. The CDR3 DNA sequence: TGTGCCAGCAGCCCTAGGTCCAGCCGGGTATCCTACGAGCAGTACTTC. It translates to CASSPRSSRVSYEQYF.

The chain has TRBV15 and TRBJ2-5, with D unclear. The germline CDR1 and CDR2 sequences are LNHNV and YYDKDF (reference sequence). This CDR3 is 14 amino acids long. The ends were cut back, 5 bases at V and 2 bases at J, with 12 bases in the middle. CDR3 loop: CATSLSRPQETQYF. The DNA of the CDR3 is TGTGCCACCAGCCTTAGCCGGCCACAAGAGACCCAGTACTTC.

This clone was found a few times. The chain is built from TRBV28 and TRBJ2-1; D remains unclear. V was cut by 5 bases and J by 10 bases, with 9 bases left in between. CDR1 and CDR2 (germline): MDHEN, SYDVKM. The length of the CDR3 is 11 residues. The CDR3 DNA is TGTGCCAGCAGTGGCCGGCGGGAGCAGTTCTTC. Encoded protein: CASSGRREQFF.

The J gene is TRBJ2-1, the V gene TRBV7-9, with TRBD2 identical over 8 bases. Trimming cost V 0 bases and J 5 bases; bases outside gene matches: 6. CDR1 SEHNR and CDR2 FQNEAQ come from the germline V gene (reference sequence). The CDR3 contains 16 residues. The CDR3 sequence is CASSLAGSGSDNEQFF. The CDR3 coding sequence is TGTGCCAGCAGCTTAGCGGGGAGCGGGAGTGACAATGAGCAGTTCTTC.

V is TRBV14 and J is TRBJ2-3, with D possibly TRBD1 on 6 matching bases. Trimming took 3 bases from V and 1 from J, leaving 14 bases between them. The CDR3 sequence is 16 residues long. Germline V CDR1 and CDR2: SGHDN, FVKESK. The CDR3 protein is CASSHNSGVGTDTQYF. The CDR3 DNA follows: TGTGCCAGCAGCCACAACTCAGGGGTGGGCACAGATACGCAGTATTTT. Complete variable domain (other parts from reference TRBV14 and TRBJ2-3): EAGVTQFPSHSVIEKGQTVTLRCDPISGHDNLYWYRRVMGKEIKFLLHFVKESKQDESGMPNNRFLAERTGGTYSTLKVQPAELEDSGVYFCASSHNSGVGTDTQYFGPGTRLTVL.

A single count supports this clone. The chain couples TRBV18 to TRBJ2-2; D remains ambiguous. This CDR3 region has 15 residues. The V end lost 1 base, the J end lost 0 bases, and 6 bases lay between the germline ends. CDR1 is KGHSH, CDR2 LQKENI, per germline. CDR3 nucleotides: TGTGCCAGCTCACCACTCGGGTCGAACACCGGGGAGCTGTTTTTT. Protein product: CASSPLGSNTGELFF.

V usage is TRBV5-6 and J usage is TRBJ2-5, with a possible D match to TRBD1 (5 bases). The CDR3 extends over 14 amino acids. V was pared by 1 base and J by 5 bases, with 12 bases between. CDR1 is SGHDT, CDR2 YYEEEE, per germline. As DNA, the CDR3 is TGTGCCAGCAGCTTGAGTGGGGCTGGGGAGACCCAGTACTTC. This sequence encodes CASSLSGAGETQYF. Full variable domain (missing parts from reference TRBV5-6 and TRBJ2-5): DAGVTQSPTHLIKTRGQQVTLRCSPKSGHDTVSWYQQALGQGPQFIFQYYEEEERQRGNFPDRFSGHQFPNYSSELNVNALLLGDSALYLCASSLSGAGETQYFGPGTRLLVL.

V usage is TRBV29-1 and J usage is TRBJ2-2; TRBD1 is a possible D gene (6 bases). Trimming pared 4 bases from V and 4 bases from J, leaving 13 bases between. Germline V gives CDR1 SQVTM, CDR2 ANQGSEA. This CDR3 comprises 14 residues. The CDR3 sequence: CSVGLGGPTGELFF. The CDR3, as DNA: TGCAGCGTTGGGTTAGGGGGACCCACCGGGGAGCTGTTTTTT.

This chain's CDR3 is CASNQRVGATYNEQFF. Written as DNA, the CDR3 is TGTGCCAGCAACCAACGGGTGGGAGCCACATACAATGAGCAGTTCTTC. The chain has TRBV11-2 and TRBJ2-1, with D maybe TRBD2 (5 bases). Trimming stripped 7 bases from V and 4 bases from J, with 20 bases between. This CDR3 is 16 amino acids long. The germline gives CDR1 SGHAT, CDR2 FQNNGV.

This clone has more than one count but fewer than ten. This same CDR3 is encoded by further DNA sequences in the sample. CDR3 sequence reads: CASSDPSTDTQYF. The CDR3 DNA reads as TGCGCCAGCAGTGACCCGAGCACAGATACGCAGTATTTT. This chain links TRBV10-1 with TRBJ2-3, with D unresolved. Germline lookup yields CDR1 WNHNN and CDR2 SYGVQD (reference sequence). V was clipped by 3 bases and J by 0 bases, with 4 bases between them. There are 13 residues in the CDR3.

This clone was seen only once. The chain couples TRBV6-9 to TRBJ2-1; D is unresolved. V was shortened by 4 bases and J by 1 base, with 5 bases between the two germline ends. In germline, CDR1 is MNHGY, CDR2 SVAAGI. This CDR3 region has 13 residues. This CDR3 is CASSFRSYNEQFF. The CDR3, as DNA: TGTGCCAGCAGTTTTAGATCCTACAATGAGCAGTTCTTC.

The genes are TRBV5-1 and TRBJ2-2; no firm D call. CDR3 length: 16 amino acids. Trimming stripped 4 bases from V and 2 bases from J, with 15 bases between. Germline CDR1 reads SGHRS; CDR2 reads YFSETQ. CDR3 nucleotide sequence: TGCGCCAGCAGCCCCGCTTCATCACCCAACACCGGGGAGCTGTTTTTT. Its translation is CASSPASSPNTGELFF.

J is TRBJ2-7 and V is TRBV29-1; 8 nucleotides agree with TRBD2. Germline CDR1 is SQVTM and CDR2 is ANQGSEA. CDR3 length equals 13 residues. J was trimmed by 7 bases and V by 6 bases; bases with no gene match: 11. CDR3 sequence reads: CSVGAGGAGEQYF. CDR3 nucleotides: TGCAGCGTGGGCGCGGGGGGCGCGGGGGAGCAGTACTTC.

The CDR3 region is CASSVSGQGYEKLFF. The DNA for the CDR3 is TGTGCCAGCAGCGTATCGGGACAGGGTTACGAAAAACTGTTTTTT. The rearrangement uses TRBV9 and TRBJ1-4, with 9 bases aligning to TRBD1. J gave up 8 bases and V 1 base, and 6 bases lay outside the gene matches. Germline CDR1 is SGDLS and CDR2 is YYNGEE. This CDR3 is 15 amino acids long.

This chain connects TRBV21-1 to TRBJ2-1; whether TRBD1, the table's D call, matches the DNA was not checked. TRBV21-1 is flagged as a pseudogene. CDR3 size: 15 residues. The CDR3 sequence is CASTGTGSIIHEQFF. The CDR3 nucleotides read TGTGCCAGCACAGGGACAGGGAGTATTATCCATGAGCAGTTCTTC.

This clone was seen more than once but under ten times. This sequence joins TRBV2 and TRBJ2-7, with TRBD1 identical over 10 bases. The trim removed 7 bases at V and 6 bases at J, leaving 9 bases unmatched. The CDR3 is made up of 14 amino acids. The germline V gene encodes CDR1 SNHLY and CDR2 FYNNEI. The CDR3: CASTGTGEVGEQYF. CDR3 sequence (DNA): TGTGCCAGCACCGGGACAGGGGAGGTGGGCGAGCAGTACTTC.

The chain couples TRBV5-4 to TRBJ1-3; D gene uncertain. The CDR3 totals 13 residues. From germline, CDR1 is SGHNT and CDR2 YYREEE (reference sequence). The V end was cut by 0 bases, the J end by 2 bases, with 3 bases between. In nucleotides, the CDR3 is TGTGCCAGCAGCTTGGCCACTGGAAACACCATATATTTT. Protein sequence: CASSLATGNTIYF.

The rearrangement links TRBV28 to TRBJ1-3, with a possible D match to TRBD1 (6 bases). V lost 5 bases to trimming and J lost 2 bases, with 10 bases between them. Germline V gene lookup returns CDR1 MDHEN and CDR2 SYDVKM. The CDR3 covers 14 residues. CDR3 nucleotide sequence: TGTGCCAGCAGTGGGGGGCAAGCTGGAAACACCATATATTTT. It specifies CASSGGQAGNTIYF.